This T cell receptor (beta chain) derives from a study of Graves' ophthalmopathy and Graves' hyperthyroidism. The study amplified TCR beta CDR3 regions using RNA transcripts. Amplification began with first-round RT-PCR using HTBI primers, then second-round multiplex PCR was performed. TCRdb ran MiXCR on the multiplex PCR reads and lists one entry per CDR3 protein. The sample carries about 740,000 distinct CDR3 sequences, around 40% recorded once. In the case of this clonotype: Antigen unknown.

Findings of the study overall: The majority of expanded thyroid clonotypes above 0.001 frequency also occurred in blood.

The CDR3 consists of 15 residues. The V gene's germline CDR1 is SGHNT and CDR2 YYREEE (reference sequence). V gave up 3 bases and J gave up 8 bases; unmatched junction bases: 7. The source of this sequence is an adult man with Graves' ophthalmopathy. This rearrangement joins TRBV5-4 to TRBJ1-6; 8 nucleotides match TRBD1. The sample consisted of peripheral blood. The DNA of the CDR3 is TGTGCCAGCAGCTCAACGGGACAGGTCCATTCACCCCTCCACTTT. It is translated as CASSSTGQVHSPLHF.